A selection of T cell receptor beta chains follows, all from one sample in a study of blood T cell repertoires in COVID-19. Method: immunoSEQ multiplex PCR; TCRdb's copy keeps in-frame clones and lacks some. The sample records 100,000 to 130,000 clones, around nine tenths being singletons. The sequencing input was peripheral blood. The receptors were gathered from a woman between 25 and 40 years old with acute or convalescent COVID-19. The CDR3 runs from the conserved cysteine through the conserved F or W. Each record gives: clone size, D gene, V gene, J gene, CDR3 DNA, CDR3 protein. The D gene is left open where the match is weak. Size values are once, few and many counts, or a class for expanded clones, and some rows have none.

-	-	TRBV5-8	TRBJ2-1	TGTGCCAGCAGCTTGGAGGTGGCCAGGGACAATGAGCAGTTCTTC	CASSLEVARDNEQFF
-	-	TRBV7-2	TRBJ1-6	TGTGCCAGCAGCTCCAAGACAGTTCTAAGCTCCTATAATTCACCCCTCCACTTT	CASSSKTVLSSYNSPLHF
many	-	TRBV18	TRBJ1-1	TGTGCCAGCTCAAGGGAACAGGGAAAGAACACTGAAGCTTTCTTT	CASSREQGKNTEAFF
-	-	TRBV6-5	TRBJ1-2	TGTGCCAGCAGTCCCTCTACTACTCCGAACTATGGCTACACCTTC	CASSPSTTPNYGYTF
-	TRBD2	TRBV11-1	TRBJ2-7	TGTGCCAGCAGCTCTAGCGGGCAATCGGTCGAGCAGTACTTC	CASSSSGQSVEQYF
-	-	TRBV2	TRBJ1-1	TGTGCCAGCCTCAGGGTTGAAGCTTTCTTT	CASLRVEAFF
-	-	TRBV7-9	TRBJ1-1	TGTGCCAGCAGCTTAGCGGTAGTCAGGAGGAGCACTGAAGCTTTCTTT	CASSLAVVRRSTEAFF
-	TRBD2	TRBV27	TRBJ2-7	TGTGCCAGCAGTTTAAATAAGCGGGAGAGCTTCTACGAGCAGTACTTC	CASSLNKRESFYEQYF
once	-	TRBV19	TRBJ1-1	TGTGCCAGTAGTAAGGGGGGGGGTACCCCCGGGGGCACTGAAGCTTTCTTT	CASSKGGGTPGGTEAFF
once	TRBD1	TRBV18	TRBJ1-1	TGTGCCAGCTCACCGGACAGGGCAGGGCCTGAAGCTTTCTTT	CASSPDRAGPEAFF
-	-	TRBV11-2	TRBJ1-1	TGTGCCAGCAGCTTACAACAGGGGAACACTGAAGCTTTCTTT	CASSLQQGNTEAFF
-	-	TRBV3-1/TRBV3-2	TRBJ2-7	TGTGCCAGCAGCCAAGATGGCCAGGCAGTCTACGAGCAGTACTTC	CASSQDGQAVYEQYF
-	-	TRBV28	TRBJ2-3	TGTGCCAGCAGTTTATGGGTCAGCGGCACAGATACGCAGTATTTT	CASSLWVSGTDTQYF
-	TRBD1	TRBV18	TRBJ1-4	TGTGCCAGCTCACCCGGAACCGGGACAGTTAAGAAACTGTTTTTT	CASSPGTGTVKKLFF
-	-	TRBV27	TRBJ2-7	TGTGCCAGCAGTAATCCTAGCGCCCTCTACGAGCAGTACTTC	CASSNPSALYEQYF
-	-	TRBV30	TRBJ1-6	TGTGCCTGGAGACTATCTTCACCCCTCCACTTT	CAWRLSSPLHF
-	-	TRBV12-5	TRBJ2-7	TGTGCTAGTGGTTTGGACAGGGTTTACGAGCAGTACTTC	CASGLDRVYEQYF
-	TRBD2	TRBV5-1	TRBJ2-3	TGCGCCAGCAGCTTGGGCCTCGGCGCGGGAGTAACAGATACGCAGTATTTT	CASSLGLGAGVTDTQYF
-	-	TRBV7-2	TRBJ1-5	TGTGCCAGCAGCTTAGGTCCCGGGGTTCAGCCCCAGCATTTT	CASSLGPGVQPQHF
-	-	TRBV28	TRBJ2-3	TGTGCCAGCAGTTTTCCCTACACAGATACGCAGTATTTT	CASSFPYTDTQYF
-	-	TRBV4-2	TRBJ2-7	TGTGCCAGCAGTCAGGAGACAGGAAGAAGTACCTACGAGCAGTACTTC	CASSQETGRSTYEQYF
-	-	TRBV27	TRBJ1-3	TGTGCCAGCAGTCCCCAGGGTTTCACTGGAAACACCATATATTTT	CASSPQGFTGNTIYF
-	TRBD1	TRBV7-7	TRBJ2-5	TGTGCTAGCAGCCCAGACAGGGGGGAGACCCAGTACTTC	CASSPDRGETQYF
once	TRBD2	TRBV5-4	TRBJ2-1	TGTGCCAGCAGCGCACGGCGCTTCGGACTAGTCGTCTCCTACAATGAGCAGTTCTTC	CASSARRFGLVVSYNEQFF
-	-	TRBV3-1/TRBV3-2	TRBJ2-1	TGTGCCAGCAGCCAAGGACCAGGAGGGCAGTTCTTC	CASSQGPGGQFF
few	-	TRBV7-2	TRBJ2-7	TGTGCCAGCAGCAACTTAGGGGGTTACGAGCAGTACTTC	CASSNLGGYEQYF
-	TRBD1	TRBV3-1/TRBV3-2	TRBJ1-1	TGTGCCAGCAGCCAATTACAGGGGAACGCTGAAGCTTTCTTT	CASSQLQGNAEAFF
-	TRBD1	TRBV19	TRBJ2-1	TGTGCCAGTAGCCTGACAGGGGACACCTACAATGAGCAGTTCTTC	CASSLTGDTYNEQFF
-	-	TRBV27	TRBJ2-7	TGTGCCAGCAGTCCACCGGGGTCCTACGAGCAGTACTTC	CASSPPGSYEQYF
-	-	TRBV4-1	TRBJ1-1	TGCGCCAGCAGCCAAGATTCTAGGGGGACTGAAGCTTTCTTT	CASSQDSRGTEAFF
-	-	TRBV30	TRBJ2-2	TGTGCCTGGAGTCCACTGGGGGCGGGCACCGGGGAGCTGTTTTTT	CAWSPLGAGTGELFF
-	-	TRBV3-1/TRBV3-2	TRBJ2-1	TGTGCCAGCAGCCAGTTAGCCCGTGGTGAGCAGTTCTTC	CASSQLARGEQFF